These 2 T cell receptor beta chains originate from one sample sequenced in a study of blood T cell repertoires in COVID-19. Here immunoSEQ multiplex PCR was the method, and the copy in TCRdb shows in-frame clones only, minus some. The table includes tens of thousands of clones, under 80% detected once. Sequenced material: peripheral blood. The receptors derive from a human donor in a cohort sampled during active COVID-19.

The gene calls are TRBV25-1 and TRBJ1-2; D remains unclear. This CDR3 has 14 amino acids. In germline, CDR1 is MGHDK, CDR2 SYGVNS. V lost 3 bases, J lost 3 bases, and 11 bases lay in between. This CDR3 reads CASSEILGDYGYTF. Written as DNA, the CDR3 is TGTGCCAGCAGTGAGATATTGGGAGACTATGGCTACACCTTC.

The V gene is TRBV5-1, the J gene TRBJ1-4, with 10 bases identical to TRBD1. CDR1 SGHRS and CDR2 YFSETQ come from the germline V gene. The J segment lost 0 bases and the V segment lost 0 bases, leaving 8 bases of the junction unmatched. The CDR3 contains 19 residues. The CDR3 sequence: CASSLEPPGQGTTNEKLFF. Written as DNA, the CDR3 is TGCGCCAGCAGCTTGGAACCCCCGGGACAGGGGACAACTAATGAAAAACTGTTTTTT.